A selection of T cell receptor beta chains follows, all from one sample in a study of metastatic and nonmetastatic thyroid tumors. TCRdb used MiXCR to call clones anew from the PCR reads. This table has fewer than 20,000 clones, roughly 24% appearing once. The sequenced sample consisted of adjacent normal tissue. The receptors originated from a female donor with papillary thyroid cancer or a benign thyroid nodule (not recorded which). Some clones in this sample may be carry-over from other donors' samples. The CDR3 runs from the conserved cysteine through the conserved F or W. The D gene is left open where the match is weak. Only part of the rows carry a size: once, few, many, or a class if the clone is expanded.

D gene,clone size,V gene,J gene,CDR3 DNA,CDR3 protein
TRBD1,large,TRBV19,TRBJ2-1,TGTGCCAGTAGTCTGCAGGGGGCGACGAATGAGCAGTTCTTC,CASSLQGATNEQFF
TRBD2,medium-sized,TRBV11-3,TRBJ2-1,TGTGCCAGCAGCTTAAAGGGCCCGGGGACTAGCGGTGAGCAGTTCTTC,CASSLKGPGTSGEQFF
TRBD1,NA,TRBV13,TRBJ2-2,TGTGCCAGCAGTCGGGGACAGGGCTTCACCGGGGAGCTGTTTTTT,CASSRGQGFTGELFF
NA,NA,TRBV6-2/TRBV6-3,TRBJ2-1,TGTGCCAGCAGTCCGCCCCGATCCTACAATGAGCAGTTCTTC,CASSPPRSYNEQFF
NA,NA,TRBV5-4,TRBJ2-1,TGTGCCAGCAGCTTGAACTTTCTGAACCTCGACAATGAGCAGTTCTTC,CASSLNFLNLDNEQFF
NA,NA,TRBV24-1,TRBJ1-4,TGTGCCACCAGTGATAACAGGGAGTGGGAAAAACTGTTTTTT,CATSDNREWEKLFF
NA,few,TRBV7-8,TRBJ1-5,TGTGCCAGCAGCTTAGCGGTAAGCCCGGAGGGCAATCAGCCCCAGCATTTT,CASSLAVSPEGNQPQHF
NA,NA,TRBV4-3,TRBJ1-5,TGCGCCAGCAGCCAAGATGGGGGCATTAATCAGCCCCAGCATTTT,CASSQDGGINQPQHF
NA,NA,TRBV19,TRBJ1-2,TGTGCCAGTAGTGGGACGACCCGACACTATGGCTACACCTTC,CASSGTTRHYGYTF
TRBD1,NA,TRBV20-1,TRBJ2-7,TGCAGTGTTCTGAGGCCGGGACAGGGGGGGAGCTACGAGCAGTACTTC,CSVLRPGQGGSYEQYF
NA,medium-sized,TRBV7-2,TRBJ1-2,TGTGCCAGCAGCAAGGGGTGGGCTGATGGCTACACCTTC,CASSKGWADGYTF
NA,NA,TRBV9,TRBJ1-2,TGTGCCAGCAGCCCCGGGGGGTCCTATGGCTACACCTTC,CASSPGGSYGYTF
TRBD2,NA,TRBV11-2,TRBJ2-3,TGTGCCAGCAGCTCGGGGACTAGCGGGAGGACGATAGATACGCAGTATTTT,CASSSGTSGRTIDTQYF
NA,NA,TRBV27,TRBJ2-3,TGTGCCAGCAGTTTAAAGGACGGTACAGATACGCAGTATTTT,CASSLKDGTDTQYF
NA,few,TRBV5-8,TRBJ2-7,TGTGCCAGCAATAGAGCCTACGAGCAGTACTTC,CASNRAYEQYF
NA,NA,TRBV11-2,TRBJ2-7,TGTGCCAGCAGCTCTAACGTCGGGACTTCCCACTACGAGCAGTACTTC,CASSSNVGTSHYEQYF
NA,NA,TRBV4-3,TRBJ2-3,TGCGCCAGCAGCCAATATAGGGGATTGGATACGCAGTATTTT,CASSQYRGLDTQYF
TRBD1,NA,TRBV6-1,TRBJ2-7,TGTGCCAGCAGCCGTAGACAGGGCTACTACGAGCAGTACTTC,CASSRRQGYYEQYF
NA,NA,TRBV12-3/TRBV12-4,TRBJ2-7,TGTGCCAGCTCTCCCGGTGGGAACTCCTACGAGCAGTACTTC,CASSPGGNSYEQYF
NA,NA,TRBV11-2,TRBJ1-2,TGTGCCAGCAGCTTAAGTTTCGGGACAATAGAGGGCTACACCTTC,CASSLSFGTIEGYTF
NA,few,TRBV6-4,TRBJ2-2,TGTGCCAGCAGTGAGAGAGGAGGGGGAGACACCGGGGAGCTGTTTTTT,CASSERGGGDTGELFF
TRBD1,medium-sized,TRBV18,TRBJ1-1,TGTGCCAGCTCACCACTCCCGACAGGGAAATTGAACACTGAAGCTTTCTTT,CASSPLPTGKLNTEAFF
NA,NA,TRBV4-1,TRBJ2-1,TGCGCCAGCAGCCAAATGGTCAGGGACAATGAGCAGTTCTTC,CASSQMVRDNEQFF
NA,few,TRBV28,TRBJ2-7,TGTGCCAGCAGTCCCGCAGGAGCCTACGAGCAGTACTTC,CASSPAGAYEQYF
NA,NA,TRBV20-1,TRBJ1-1,TGCAGTGATAGAGACCAGGGGAGAGGCACTGAAGATTTATTT,CSDRDQGRGTEDLF
NA,NA,TRBV19,TRBJ2-7,TGTGCCAGTAGTATTAACCCCGGACCCTCCTACGAGCAGTACTTC,CASSINPGPSYEQYF
TRBD1,few,TRBV9,TRBJ1-2,TGTGCCAGCACCCGGGACAGCTATGGCTACACCTTC,CASTRDSYGYTF
NA,few,TRBV6-5,TRBJ1-1,TGTGCCAGCAGTCACCGGGACACCCTTAGGACTGAAGCTTTCTTT,CASSHRDTLRTEAFF
TRBD2,few,TRBV6-1,TRBJ2-5,TGTGCCAGCAGTGAAGGGGGGGGCCAAGAGACCCAGTACTTC,CASSEGGGQETQYF
NA,NA,TRBV7-8,TRBJ1-1,TGTGCCAGCAGCTTAGCGCAGGGGTTCATGAACACTGAAGCTTTCTTT,CASSLAQGFMNTEAFF
TRBD1,few,TRBV12-3/TRBV12-4,TRBJ2-7,TGTGCCAGCAGTCTCCCGGGACAGGGGGTTAGAAAGCAGTACTTC,CASSLPGQGVRKQYF
NA,few,TRBV25-1,TRBJ2-1,TGTGCCAGCAGTGATAGTACCGGGAGCTCCTACAATGAGCAGTTCTTC,CASSDSTGSSYNEQFF
NA,NA,TRBV4-1,TRBJ1-5,TGCGCCAGCAGCCAAACCCCCCAGGGGCGCAATCAGCCCCAGCATTTT,CASSQTPQGRNQPQHF
NA,many,TRBV6-1,TRBJ2-7,TGTGCCAGCAGGACTGGCCTCCTCTCCTACGAGCAGTACTTC,CASRTGLLSYEQYF
NA,few,TRBV6-1,TRBJ1-3,TGTGCCAGCAGTCCCACAGTGTCCTCTGGAAACACCATATATTTT,CASSPTVSSGNTIYF
NA,NA,TRBV6-1,TRBJ2-7,TGTGCCAGCACCCCCAGCCCGGGATGTGCCTACGAGCAGTACTTC,CASTPSPGCAYEQYF
NA,NA,TRBV2,TRBJ2-7,TGTGCCAGCCACATCCGAACCGGGGGTTCCGACGAGCAGTACTTC,CASHIRTGGSDEQYF
NA,medium-sized,TRBV19,TRBJ1-2,TGTGCCAGTTCCGACAGGAACTATGGCTACACCTTC,CASSDRNYGYTF
NA,few,TRBV28,TRBJ1-2,TGTGCCAGCAGTTTAGCGTCCCGGGCCCTTTATGGCTACACCTTC,CASSLASRALYGYTF
TRBD2,NA,TRBV25-1,TRBJ2-1,TGTGCCAGCAGGGAGGCGGGAGGGGACAATGAGCAGTTCTTC,CASREAGGDNEQFF
TRBD1,NA,TRBV2,TRBJ2-7,TGTGCCAGCAGTGATTCCGTAGGACAGGGCGCCGAGCAGTACTTC,CASSDSVGQGAEQYF
NA,few,TRBV6-1,TRBJ1-6,TGTGCCAGCAGTGAATACTTCTTGTCGAGGGATTCACCCCTCCACTTT,CASSEYFLSRDSPLHF
TRBD2,NA,TRBV2,TRBJ2-1,TGTGCCAGCGGGTTCAGCGGGAGCTCCTACAATGAGCAGTTCTTC,CASGFSGSSYNEQFF
TRBD2,NA,TRBV6-2/TRBV6-3,TRBJ2-7,TGTGCCAGCAGTTACCCCGCGGGGGGATACCTCTACGAGCAGTACTTC,CASSYPAGGYLYEQYF
TRBD1,NA,TRBV19,TRBJ2-1,TGTGCCAGTAGCCTAGGACAGGGGGTACGGAATGAGCAGTTCTTC,CASSLGQGVRNEQFF
TRBD1,NA,TRBV2,TRBJ2-7,TGTGCCAGCAGTACCAGACAGGGTGGCTCCTACGAGCAGTACTTC,CASSTRQGGSYEQYF
NA,medium-sized,TRBV6-1,TRBJ2-2,TGTGCCAGCAGCGGCCATAGCGTGGGGGAGCTGTTTTTT,CASSGHSVGELFF
NA,few,TRBV7-2,TRBJ2-2,TGTGCCAGCAGCTTAGGGGGGTTCACCGGGGAGCTGTTTTTT,CASSLGGFTGELFF
NA,NA,TRBV5-1,TRBJ2-1,TGCGCCAGCAGTGACGTGGTGGGTGAGCAGTTCTTC,CASSDVVGEQFF
NA,NA,TRBV6-1,TRBJ2-1,TGTGCCAGCAGTGAAGCTGGGACGCAGCAGTTCTTC,CASSEAGTQQFF
TRBD2,NA,TRBV24-1,TRBJ2-3,TGTGCCACCAGTGACGTTAGCGGGGGGGCAGATACGCAGTATTTT,CATSDVSGGADTQYF
NA,NA,TRBV27,TRBJ1-5,TGTGCCAGCAGTTTCCTCTCCGCTCCAGGTCAGCCCCAGCATTTT,CASSFLSAPGQPQHF
NA,NA,TRBV6-5,TRBJ1-1,TGTGCCAGCAGCTACGGGGGCTTGAACACTGAAGCTTTCTTT,CASSYGGLNTEAFF
NA,NA,TRBV4-2,TRBJ1-5,TGTGCCAGCAGCCAAGAAGTGGGCAATCAGCCCCAGCATTTT,CASSQEVGNQPQHF
TRBD1,few,TRBV20-1,TRBJ1-1,TGCAGTGCTAGATCTCGACAGGGGTGGGCTGAAGCTTTCTTT,CSARSRQGWAEAFF